The 24 T cell receptor beta chains listed next were all sequenced from one sample in a study of T cell responses to AZD1222 COVID-19 vaccine. Method: immunoSEQ multiplex PCR; TCRdb's copy keeps in-frame clones and lacks some. Of around 200,000 clones in the sample, around 90% were seen once. The sequencing used peripheral blood, collected on day 0 of AZD1222 vaccination. Every receptor here comes from an adult in good health.

The rearrangement joins TRBV7-9 to TRBJ1-1; 8 bases line up with TRBD1. V lost 1 base and J lost 1; bases outside the gene matches: 2. This CDR3 is built from 15 residues. CDR1 SEHNR and CDR2 FQNEAQ come from the germline V gene (reference sequence). CDR3 DNA: TGTGCCAGCAGCTTAGGGGGGACAGGGAACACTGAAGCTTTCTTT. Translated: CASSLGGTGNTEAFF.

The rearrangement joins TRBV5-4 to TRBJ1-1; the D gene is possibly TRBD1 (5 bases). Germline assignment: CDR1 SGHNT and CDR2 YYREEE (reference sequence). The V end was cut by 0 bases, the J end by 7 bases, with 10 bases between. CDR3 length: 13 amino acids. The CDR3 here is CASSLAGGGEAFF. The CDR3 bases are TGTGCCAGCAGCTTGGCCGGGGGAGGTGAAGCTTTCTTT.

The chain has TRBV7-9 and TRBJ2-2; no clear D gene. CDR1 and CDR2 (germline): SEHNR, FQNEAQ (reference sequence). Trimming stripped 0 bases from V and 7 bases from J, with 0 bases between. CDR3 size: 11 residues. The CDR3 spells CASSLAGELFF. Here the CDR3 DNA reads TGTGCCAGCAGCTTAGCCGGGGAGCTGTTTTTT. The whole variable domain, remainder taken from reference TRBV7-9 and TRBJ2-2, is DTGVSQNPRHKITKRGQNVTFRCDPISEHNRLYWYRQTLGQGPEFLTYFQNEAQLEKSRLLSDRFSAERPKGSFSTLEIQRTEQGDSAMYLCASSLAGELFFGEGSRLTVL.

The chain recombines TRBV7-2 with TRBJ2-7; D is possibly TRBD2 (6 bases). There are 15 residues in the CDR3. Trimming cost V 5 bases and J 0 bases, with 14 bases left between them. Germline CDR1 SGHTA, CDR2 FQGNSA. The CDR3 DNA follows: TGTGCCAGCAGCCCAGCGGGCTACCTCTCCTACGAGCAGTACTTC. It encodes CASSPAGYLSYEQYF.

The chain joins TRBV6-6 to TRBJ1-3; D uncertain. Germline V lookup: CDR1 MNHNY, CDR2 SVGAGI (reference sequence). CDR3 length: 13 amino acids. V lost 7 bases and J 0 bases, leaving 7 bases between the germline ends. For the CDR3, the DNA is TGTGCCAGCAAACGGGCCTCTGGAAACACCATATATTTT. Encoded protein: CASKRASGNTIYF.

Details on this clone: Other DNA sequences from this sample encode an identical CDR3 as well. The V call is TRBV7-3, the J call TRBJ2-5, with D hard to call. In germline, CDR1 is SGHTA, CDR2 FQGTGA. This CDR3 contains 14 residues. The V gene lost 0 bases and the J gene lost 4 bases, with 9 bases spanning the gap. CDR3 in DNA: TGTGCCAGCAGCTTAACGGGTGGTGGAGAGACCCAGTACTTC. It is translated as CASSLTGGGETQYF.

This rearrangement joins TRBV5-1 to TRBJ2-2, with 15 bases identical to TRBD2. Germline loops: CDR1 SGHRS, CDR2 YFSETQ. Germline trimming cut 0 bases from V and 4 bases from J; bases unmatched to any gene: 4. The CDR3 totals 18 residues. The CDR3 loop is CASSLGGLAGGTTGELFF. The CDR3 bases are TGCGCCAGCAGCTTGGGGGGACTAGCGGGAGGAACCACCGGGGAGCTGTTTTTT.

This clone was picked up one time. The chain carries TRBV10-3 and TRBJ1-6, with TRBD1 matching 9 bases. V was clipped by 6 bases and J by 5 bases; unmatched bases: 8. CDR3 size: 16 residues. From germline, CDR1 is ENHRY and CDR2 SYGVKD. The chain's CDR3 is CAIRGTGRGDNSPLHF. The CDR3 DNA reads TGTGCCATCAGGGGGACAGGGCGAGGGGATAATTCACCCCTCCACTTT.

V is TRBV6-1 and J is TRBJ2-2, with 7 bases that match TRBD1. Trimming took 3 bases from V and 2 from J; bases not matched to a gene: 12. The germline V gene encodes CDR1 MNHNS and CDR2 SASEGT. This CDR3 has 18 amino acids. In DNA form, the CDR3 reads TGTGCCAGCAGTGACAGTTTGGGACAGAGAAAAAACACCGGGGAGCTGTTTTTT. Translated: CASSDSLGQRKNTGELFF.

The chain joins TRBV19 to TRBJ2-5; TRBD2 agrees at 10 bases. Germline V gene sequence: CDR1 LNHDA, CDR2 SQIVND (reference sequence). There are 16 residues in the CDR3. J was trimmed by 1 base and V by 5 bases; bases with no gene match: 7. The CDR3 DNA follows: TGTGCCAGTAGTCCCGGGACTAGCGCCGGCCAAGAGACCCAGTACTTC. Amino acid sequence: CASSPGTSAGQETQYF.

This chain joins TRBV11-1 and TRBJ2-7, with D possibly being TRBD2 (6 bases). Germline V gives CDR1 SGHAT, CDR2 FQDESV (reference sequence). Trimming removed 0 bases from V and 2 bases from J, with 17 bases in between. CDR3 length: 17 amino acids. CDR3 amino acids: CASSLAGPGVATYEQYF. The CDR3 nucleotides are TGTGCCAGCAGCTTAGCGGGTCCGGGAGTTGCGACCTACGAGCAGTACTTC.

This clone was recorded once. The CDR3 loop is CASRGNNEQFF. In DNA, the CDR3 is TGTGCCAGCAGAGGAAACAATGAGCAGTTCTTC. The rearrangement links TRBV28 to TRBJ2-1; D uncertain. CDR3 length: 11 amino acids. Germline assignment: CDR1 MDHEN and CDR2 SYDVKM. V lost 6 bases, J lost 5 bases, and 5 bases lay in between.

The rearrangement links TRBV3-1 (or the pseudogene TRBV3-2) to TRBJ2-2; D uncertain. The CDR3 sequence is 14 residues long. The germline V gene has CDR1 LGHDT and CDR2 YNNKEL (reference sequence). Deletions cut 0 bases from V and 6 bases from J, with 8 bases between. CDR3 bases: TGTGCCAGCAGCCAAGACTGGGCCGCCGGGGAGCTGTTTTTT. It encodes CASSQDWAAGELFF.

The chain is built from TRBV24-1 and TRBJ1-2; 11 positions match TRBD1. The CDR3 consists of 15 residues. V gave up 4 bases and J gave up 8 bases; unmatched junction bases: 8. The germline gives CDR1 KGHDR, CDR2 SFDVKD. The CDR3 is CATSDPRTGGEGYTF. CDR3 nucleotide sequence: TGTGCCACCAGTGACCCCCGGACAGGGGGCGAGGGCTACACCTTC.

This rearrangement joins TRBV4-3 to TRBJ1-3; D gene ambiguous. This CDR3 region has 14 residues. Looked up from germline, CDR1 is LGHNA and CDR2 is YSLEER. The germline V and J ends were trimmed by 5 bases and 4 bases, with 12 bases remaining between them. CDR3 nucleotides: TGCGCCAGCAGCAAGACGGGCGTGGGAAACACCATATATTTT. Its translation: CASSKTGVGNTIYF.

The chain employs TRBV5-5 and TRBJ1-5; 9 positions match TRBD1. Germline trimming cut 3 bases from V and 7 bases from J; bases unmatched to any gene: 8. CDR3 size: 15 residues. Germline loops: CDR1 SGHKS, CDR2 YYEKEE (reference sequence). The CDR3 nucleotides are TGTGCCAGCAGCTCTTCAACAGGGGGCTTCCAGCCCCAGCATTTT. Translated: CASSSSTGGFQPQHF.

The chain is built from TRBV2 and TRBJ2-3; 7 nucleotides match TRBD1. The junction had 10 bases not matched to a gene; V was cut back by 3 bases and J by 1 base. This CDR3 region has 17 residues. The germline V gene encodes CDR1 SNHLY and CDR2 FYNNEI. CDR3 nucleotide sequence: TGTGCCAGCAGTGAGACACAGGGGTTAGTCGGCACAGATACGCAGTATTTT. This sequence encodes CASSETQGLVGTDTQYF.

The chain uses TRBV6-5 and TRBJ1-1; no clear D. V lost 0 bases to trimming and J lost 6 bases, with 11 bases between them. Germline V gives CDR1 MNHEY, CDR2 SVGAGI. The CDR3 has 14 amino acids. The CDR3 region has the DNA TGTGCCAGCAGTTACTCGTCCTCAGGCGCTGAAGCTTTCTTT. Amino acids: CASSYSSSGAEAFF.

The rearrangement uses TRBV6-5 and TRBJ2-7; the D gene is possibly TRBD1 (5 bases). Between the trimmed V and J ends, which lost 5 bases and 7 bases, there was a span of 21 bases. The CDR3 spans 15 residues. CDR1 MNHEY and CDR2 SVGAGI come from the germline V gene. The CDR3 here is CASSPTWQGEGEQYF. The CDR3 DNA reads as TGTGCCAGCAGTCCAACCTGGCAGGGTGAAGGGGAGCAGTACTTC.

This rearrangement joins TRBV6-5 to TRBJ1-1; perhaps TRBD1 as D (6 bases). CDR1 is MNHEY and CDR2 is SVGAGI in the germline V gene. The CDR3 spans 15 residues. V lost 8 bases and J lost 1, with 17 bases in between. For the CDR3, the DNA is TGTGCCAGCTTTAGCAGGGGAGTTGGGAACACTGAAGCTTTCTTT. Translation gives CASFSRGVGNTEAFF.

The V and J genes are TRBV5-1 and TRBJ2-7; the D gene is possibly TRBD2 (6 bases). Germline V gene lookup returns CDR1 SGHRS and CDR2 YFSETQ. CDR3 length: 14 amino acids. V shed 2 bases and J shed 3 bases, with 12 bases lying between them. For the CDR3, the DNA is TGCGCCAGCAGCTTCGCGGCGGGGCACTACGAGCAGTACTTC. Its translation is CASSFAAGHYEQYF. Full variable domain (remainder filled in from reference TRBV5-1 and TRBJ2-7): KAGVTQTPRYLIKTRGQQVTLSCSPISGHRSVSWYQQTPGQGLQFLFEYFSETQRNKGNFPGRFSGRQFSNSRSEMNVSTLELGDSALYLCASSFAAGHYEQYFGPGTRLTVT.

V is TRBV9 and J is TRBJ1-4; D remains ambiguous. This CDR3 contains 13 residues. CDR1 is SGDLS and CDR2 is YYNGEE in the germline V gene. Deletions cut 4 bases from V and 8 bases from J, with 12 bases between. The CDR3 bases are TGTGCCAGCAGCCTCGACCTCAGGGAAAAACTGTTTTTT. Encoded protein: CASSLDLREKLFF. Variable domain in full (rest from reference TRBV9 and TRBJ1-4): DSGVTQTPKHLITATGQRVTLRCSPRSGDLSVYWYQQSLDQGLQFLIQYYNGEERAKGNILERFSAQQFPDLHSELNLSSLELGDSALYFCASSLDLREKLFFGSGTQLSVL.

This clone was recorded only once. V is TRBV7-2 and J is TRBJ2-7; D gene ambiguous. CDR1 and CDR2 (germline): SGHTA, FQGNSA. The V gene lost 5 bases and the J gene lost 3 bases, with 11 bases spanning the gap. The CDR3 covers 13 residues. CDR3 in DNA: TGTGCCAGCAGCCCGGACGGGTACTACGAGCAGTACTTC. As protein: CASSPDGYYEQYF.

J is TRBJ1-2 and V is TRBV6-1; D is possibly TRBD1 (6 bases). Trimming shortened V by 2 bases and J by 8 bases, and 15 bases separated the two germline ends. The germline CDR1 and CDR2 sequences are MNHNS and SASEGT. This CDR3 contains 14 residues. The DNA of the CDR3 is TGTGCCAGCAGTGAAAATCGGGGGGGCGAAGGCTACACCTTC. It specifies CASSENRGGEGYTF.